Sequencing of this TCR beta chain was carried out in a study of T cell responses to AZD1222 COVID-19 vaccine. Notes on the study in general: Every sample of the repertoires postdated the peak T cell response. The study reported that nearly half of spike-specific TCRs target unmutated variant regions. Only a handful of AZD1222 recipients were seropositive at baseline. Females outnumbered males among donors, who were mostly white British; clonal diversity was possibly underestimated.

In the case of this clone: What it binds is not known.

Germline-derived CDR1 and CDR2 are SEHNR and FQNEAQ (reference sequence). There are 14 residues in the CDR3. V lost 3 bases to trimming and J lost 3 bases, with 9 bases between them. The repertoire was sequenced with immunoSEQ multiplex PCR; TCRdb's copy has only in-frame clones and lacks some. The repertoire consists of 60,000 to 100,000 clones, with under 95% occurring once and the leading ten covering around 7.1%. J is TRBJ1-3 and V is TRBV7-9; D unresolved. The source material was peripheral blood, sampled on day 0 of MenACWY control vaccination. This TCR was sampled from an adult in good health. CDR3 bases: TGTGCCAGCAGCTTCAGGAGGGATGGAAACACCATATATTTT. Protein product: CASSFRRDGNTIYF.